This TCR beta chain is from a study of blood T cells in healthy people across ages. With a J-beta primer mix and a sample-barcoded 5' primer, a second PCR ran about 6 to 11 cycles. Individual samples furnished no less than 2.5 million CDR3-containing paired-end reads apiece. TCRdb reprocessed the 5' RACE reads via MiXCR and lists one record per CDR3 protein. The sample shows around 2 million distinct CDR3 sequences, about two fifths of them seen only once. Germline V gives CDR1 SGHTA, CDR2 FQGNSA. Unmatched junction bases numbered 11, after V lost 5 bases and J lost 7 bases. The CDR3 covers 15 residues. Per-sample yields of isolated PBMCs were at least 6 million. This clonotype was observed a handful of times.

J is TRBJ2-5 and V is TRBV7-2, with 9 bases identical to TRBD2. The receptor was derived from a human donor in good health. Sequencing used blood. The CDR3 here is CASSQSAGGAGTQYF. The DNA for the CDR3 is TGTGCCAGCAGCCAGTCCGCGGGGGGGGCTGGGACCCAGTACTTC.